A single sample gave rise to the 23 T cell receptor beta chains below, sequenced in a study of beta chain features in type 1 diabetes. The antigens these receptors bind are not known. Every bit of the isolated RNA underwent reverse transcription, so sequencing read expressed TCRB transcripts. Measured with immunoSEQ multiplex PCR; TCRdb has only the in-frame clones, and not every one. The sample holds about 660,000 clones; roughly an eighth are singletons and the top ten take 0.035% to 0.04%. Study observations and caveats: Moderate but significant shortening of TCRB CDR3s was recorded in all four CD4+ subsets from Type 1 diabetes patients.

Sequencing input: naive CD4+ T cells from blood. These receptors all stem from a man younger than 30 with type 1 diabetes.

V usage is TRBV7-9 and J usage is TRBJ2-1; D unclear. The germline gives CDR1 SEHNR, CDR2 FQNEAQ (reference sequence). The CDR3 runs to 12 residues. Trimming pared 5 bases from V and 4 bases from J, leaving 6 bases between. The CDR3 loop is CASSNRYNEQFF. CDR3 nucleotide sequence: TGTGCCAGCAGCAACCGGTACAATGAGCAGTTCTTC.

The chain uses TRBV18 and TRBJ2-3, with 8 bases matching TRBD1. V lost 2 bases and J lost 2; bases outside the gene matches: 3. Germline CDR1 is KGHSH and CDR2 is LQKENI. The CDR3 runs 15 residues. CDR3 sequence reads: CASSPRTGLTDTQYF. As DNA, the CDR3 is TGTGCCAGCTCACCAAGGACAGGGCTCACAGATACGCAGTATTTT. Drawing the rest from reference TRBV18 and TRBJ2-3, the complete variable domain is NAGVMQNPRHLVRRRGQEARLRCSPMKGHSHVYWYRQLPEEGLKFMVYLQKENIIDESGMPKERFSAEFPKEGPSILRIQQVVRGDSAAYFCASSPRTGLTDTQYFGPGTRLTVL.

CDR3 coding DNA: TGTGCCAGCAGCGTAGGAGCGACTAGCGGGATGGATGAGCAGTTCTTC. This gives the protein CASSVGATSGMDEQFF. The chain joins TRBV9 to TRBJ2-1, with 11 bases lining up with TRBD2. Germline V CDR1 and CDR2: SGDLS, YYNGEE. V gave up 0 bases and J gave up 8 bases; unmatched junction bases: 7. This CDR3 contains 16 residues.

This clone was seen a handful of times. The chain's CDR3 is CASSETANTGELFF. CDR3 nucleotide sequence: TGTGCCAGCAGTGAAACAGCGAACACCGGGGAGCTGTTTTTT. The chain has TRBV2 and TRBJ2-2; D gene ambiguous. Germline V gene lookup returns CDR1 SNHLY and CDR2 FYNNEI. Trimming took 2 bases from V and 0 from J, leaving 4 bases between them. The CDR3 length is 14 residues.

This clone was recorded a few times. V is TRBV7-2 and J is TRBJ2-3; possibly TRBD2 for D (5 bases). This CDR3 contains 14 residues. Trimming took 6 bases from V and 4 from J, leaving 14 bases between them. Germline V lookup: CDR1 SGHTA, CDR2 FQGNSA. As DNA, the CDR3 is TGTGCCAGCAGTCAAACTAGGGTTGCAGATACGCAGTATTTT. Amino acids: CASSQTRVADTQYF. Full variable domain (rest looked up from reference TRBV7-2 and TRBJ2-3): GAGVSQSPSNKVTEKGKDVELRCDPISGHTALYWYRQSLGQGLEFLIYFQGNSAPDKSGLPSDRFSAERTGGSVSTLTIQRTQQEDSAVYLCASSQTRVADTQYFGPGTRLTVL.

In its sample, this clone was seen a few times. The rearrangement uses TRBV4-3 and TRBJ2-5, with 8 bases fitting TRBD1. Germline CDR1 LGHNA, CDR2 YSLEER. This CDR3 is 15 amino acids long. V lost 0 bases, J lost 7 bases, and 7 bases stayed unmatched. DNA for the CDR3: TGCGCCAGCAGCCAAGATGGGGCAGGGGGCCGGACCCAGTACTTC. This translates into CASSQDGAGGRTQYF.

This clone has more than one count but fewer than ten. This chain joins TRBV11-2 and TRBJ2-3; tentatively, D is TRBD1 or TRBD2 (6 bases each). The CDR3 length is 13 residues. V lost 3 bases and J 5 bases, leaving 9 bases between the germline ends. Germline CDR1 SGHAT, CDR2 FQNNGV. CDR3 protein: CASSFGGRDTQYF. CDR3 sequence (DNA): TGTGCCAGCAGCTTCGGGGGCCGAGATACGCAGTATTTT.

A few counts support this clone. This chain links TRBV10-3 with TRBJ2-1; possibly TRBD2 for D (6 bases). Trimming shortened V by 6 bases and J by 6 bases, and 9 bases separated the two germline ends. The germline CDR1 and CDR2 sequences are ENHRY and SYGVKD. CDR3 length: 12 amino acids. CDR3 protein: CAIRSGSNEQFF. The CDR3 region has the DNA TGTGCCATCAGGTCCGGGAGCAATGAGCAGTTCTTC.

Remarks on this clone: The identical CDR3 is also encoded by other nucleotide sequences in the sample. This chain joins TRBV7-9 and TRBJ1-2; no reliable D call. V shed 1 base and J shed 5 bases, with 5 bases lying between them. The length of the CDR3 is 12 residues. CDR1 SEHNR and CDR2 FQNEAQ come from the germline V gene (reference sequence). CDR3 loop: CASSLGVYGYTF. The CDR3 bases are TGTGCCAGCAGCTTAGGTGTTTATGGCTACACCTTC.

Here the CDR3 reads CASSLWSGGQADTQYF. CDR3 in DNA: TGTGCCAGCAGCTTATGGTCGGGGGGGCAAGCAGATACGCAGTATTTT. V usage is TRBV7-2 and J usage is TRBJ2-3; 8 bases align to TRBD2. CDR3 length equals 16 residues. V shed 2 bases, J shed 4 bases, and the junction held 8 bases outside the gene matches. Germline V gene data show CDR1 as SGHTA and CDR2 as FQGNSA.

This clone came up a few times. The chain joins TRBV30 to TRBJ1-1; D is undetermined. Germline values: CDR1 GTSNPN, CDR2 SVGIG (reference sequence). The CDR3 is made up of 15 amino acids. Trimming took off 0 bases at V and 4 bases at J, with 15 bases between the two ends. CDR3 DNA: TGTGCCTGGAGTGTTAGAAAACTATCGGGCACTGAAGCTTTCTTT. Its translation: CAWSVRKLSGTEAFF.

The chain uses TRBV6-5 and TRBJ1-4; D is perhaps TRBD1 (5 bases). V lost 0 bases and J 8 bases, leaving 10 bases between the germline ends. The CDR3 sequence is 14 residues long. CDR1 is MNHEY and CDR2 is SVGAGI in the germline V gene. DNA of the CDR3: TGTGCCAGCAGTTACTCAGGGTGGGGGGAAAAACTGTTTTTT. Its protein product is CASSYSGWGEKLFF.

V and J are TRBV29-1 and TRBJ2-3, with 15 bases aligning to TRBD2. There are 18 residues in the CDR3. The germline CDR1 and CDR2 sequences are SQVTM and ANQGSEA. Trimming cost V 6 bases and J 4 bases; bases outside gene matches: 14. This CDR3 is CSVTGTSGGRVSPDTQYF. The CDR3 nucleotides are TGCAGCGTCACCGGGACTAGCGGGGGGAGGGTTTCTCCAGATACGCAGTATTTT.

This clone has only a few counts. CDR3 loop: CASSPGTGGTEAFF. CDR3 coding DNA: TGTGCCAGCAGTCCCGGGACAGGGGGCACTGAAGCTTTCTTT. The genes are TRBV2 and TRBJ1-1, with 11 bases lining up with TRBD1. The CDR3 consists of 14 residues. V trimming: 5 bases; J trimming: 4 bases; junction bases outside the gene matches: 3. Germline CDR1 SNHLY, CDR2 FYNNEI. The complete variable domain, with remaining parts taken from reference TRBV2 and TRBJ1-1, reads EPEVTQTPSHQVTQMGQEVILRCVPISNHLYFYWYRQILGQKVEFLVSFYNNEISEKSEIFDDQFSVERPDGSNFTLKIRSTKLEDSAMYFCASSPGTGGTEAFFGQGTRLTVV.

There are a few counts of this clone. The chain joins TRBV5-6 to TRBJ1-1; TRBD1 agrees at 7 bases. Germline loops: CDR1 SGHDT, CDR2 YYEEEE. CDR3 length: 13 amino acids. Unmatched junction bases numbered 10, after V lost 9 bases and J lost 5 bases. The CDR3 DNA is TGTGCCACAACGGGACAGCCTGGGACTGAAGCTTTCTTT. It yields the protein CATTGQPGTEAFF.

In DNA form, the CDR3 reads TGTGCCAGCACCCGAGGACAGGGGACAGATACGCAGTATTTT. Translated: CASTRGQGTDTQYF. The chain has TRBV6-1 and TRBJ2-3; 9 positions match TRBD1. The germline V gene has CDR1 MNHNS and CDR2 SASEGT. V lost 7 bases, J lost 3 bases, and 5 bases stayed unmatched. The CDR3 totals 14 residues.

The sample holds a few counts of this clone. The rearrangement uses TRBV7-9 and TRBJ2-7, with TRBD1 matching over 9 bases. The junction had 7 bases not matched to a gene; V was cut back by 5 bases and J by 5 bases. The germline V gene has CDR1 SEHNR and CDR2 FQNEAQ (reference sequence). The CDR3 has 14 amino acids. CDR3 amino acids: CASSPTGGVNEQYF. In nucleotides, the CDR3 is TGTGCCAGCAGCCCGACAGGGGGGGTCAACGAGCAGTACTTC.

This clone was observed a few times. This CDR3 is CASSTTGLAGNNEQFF. The CDR3 DNA is TGTGCCAGCAGCACGACGGGACTAGCGGGAAACAATGAGCAGTTCTTC. The J gene is TRBJ2-1, the V gene TRBV7-2; 13 positions agree with TRBD2. The ends lost 5 bases at V and 5 bases at J; junction bases unmatched: 6. This CDR3 is 16 amino acids long. Germline assignment: CDR1 SGHTA and CDR2 FQGNSA.

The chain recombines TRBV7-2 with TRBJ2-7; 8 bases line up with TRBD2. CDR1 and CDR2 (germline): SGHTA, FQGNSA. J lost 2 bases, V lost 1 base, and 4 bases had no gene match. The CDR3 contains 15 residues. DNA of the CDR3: TGTGCCAGCAGCTTAGGGGTAGCGGGGCCCTACGAGCAGTACTTC. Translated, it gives CASSLGVAGPYEQYF.

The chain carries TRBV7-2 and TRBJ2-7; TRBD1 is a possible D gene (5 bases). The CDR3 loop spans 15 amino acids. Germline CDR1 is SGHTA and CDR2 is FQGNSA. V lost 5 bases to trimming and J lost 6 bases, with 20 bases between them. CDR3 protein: CASSPTVRTLREQYF. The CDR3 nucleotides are TGTGCCAGCAGCCCTACGGTGCGGACACTGCGCGAGCAGTACTTC.

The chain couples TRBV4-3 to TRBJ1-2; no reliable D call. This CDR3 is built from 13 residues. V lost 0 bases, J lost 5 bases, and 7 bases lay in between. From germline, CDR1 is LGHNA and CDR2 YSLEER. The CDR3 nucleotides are TGCGCCAGCAGCCAAGAAGGTACTTATGGCTACACCTTC. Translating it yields CASSQEGTYGYTF.

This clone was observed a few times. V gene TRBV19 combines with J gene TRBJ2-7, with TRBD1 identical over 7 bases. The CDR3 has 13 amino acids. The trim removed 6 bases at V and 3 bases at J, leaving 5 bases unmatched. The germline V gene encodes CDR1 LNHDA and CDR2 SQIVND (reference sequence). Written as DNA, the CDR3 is TGTGCCAGTAGCCGGCAGGGGGACTACGAGCAGTACTTC. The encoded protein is CASSRQGDYEQYF.

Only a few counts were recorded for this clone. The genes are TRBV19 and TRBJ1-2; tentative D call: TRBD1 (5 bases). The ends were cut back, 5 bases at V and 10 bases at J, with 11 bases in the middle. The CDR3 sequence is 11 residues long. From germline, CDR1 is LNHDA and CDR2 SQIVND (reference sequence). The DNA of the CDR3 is TGTGCCAGTAGTGCGGTAGGGGCCTACACCTTC. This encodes CASSAVGAYTF. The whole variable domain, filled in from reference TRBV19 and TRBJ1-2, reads DGGITQSPKYLFRKEGQNVTLSCEQNLNHDAMYWYRQDPGQGLRLIYYSQIVNDFQKGDIAEGYSVSREKKESFPLTVTSAQKNPTAFYLCASSAVGAYTFGSGTRLTVV.